Shown below are 21 T cell receptor beta chains from a single sample sequenced in a study of T cell repertoires in cytomegalovirus infection. TCRdb fed the reads into MiXCR, producing one record per CDR3 protein. The data show 200,000 to 300,000 distinct CDR3 sequences, with roughly 9% seen just once and about 15% held by the top ten. Material: PBMCs. The receptors were sampled from a human donor in good health (CMV status not recorded). Some clones in this sample may be carry-over from other donors' samples.

Turning to this clonotype: This may arise from a read error, as a much more abundant clone is one base away. The chain links TRBV28 to TRBJ2-1; unclear D gene. CDR1 and CDR2 from the germline V gene are MDHEN and SYDVKM. The CDR3 is 12 amino acids. V dropped 1 base and J dropped 8 bases, with 6 bases sitting between them. The CDR3 coding sequence is TGTGCCAGCAGTTTATTCCCGCATGAGCAGTTCTTC. Residues: CASSLFPHEQFF.

This clonotype was observed at least ten times. The rearrangement links TRBV4-3 to TRBJ2-7, with TRBD2 matching 13 bases. Looked up from germline, CDR1 is LGHNA and CDR2 is YSLEER. After removal of 3 bases from V and 0 bases from J, the junction contained 8 bases not matched to a gene. This CDR3 contains 18 residues. CDR3 sequence reads: CASSQVLWTSGSSYEQYF. CDR3 DNA sequence: TGCGCCAGCAGCCAGGTCTTGTGGACTAGCGGGAGCTCCTACGAGCAGTACTTC.

About this clonotype itself: Since a much larger clone is just one base distant, this may be a read error. V and J are TRBV7-2 and TRBJ1-2; D is possibly TRBD1 (6 bases). This CDR3 comprises 13 residues. Germline values: CDR1 SGHTA, CDR2 FQGNSA. This chain's CDR3 is CANSSWEGTPYTF. The CDR3 coding sequence is TGTGCCAACAGCTCATGGGAAGGGACACCCTACACCTTC.

This clonotype appeared many times. The gene calls are TRBV7-2 and TRBJ2-3; D gene uncertain. V was pared by 0 bases and J by 0 bases, with 7 bases between. This CDR3 has 15 amino acids. The germline gives CDR1 SGHTA, CDR2 FQGNSA. The CDR3 reads CASSLAGHSTDTQYF. The CDR3 nucleotides read TGTGCCAGCAGCTTAGCAGGGCATAGCACAGATACGCAGTATTTT.

This chain uses TRBV7-9 with TRBJ1-2; the D gene is possibly TRBD1 (5 bases). Trimming took off 8 bases at V and 0 bases at J, with 13 bases between the two ends. The CDR3 runs to 14 residues. Germline V gene lookup returns CDR1 SEHNR and CDR2 FQNEAQ (reference sequence). The CDR3 is CASGEGKANYGYTF. In nucleotides, the CDR3 is TGTGCCAGCGGCGAGGGGAAAGCTAACTATGGCTACACCTTC.

This clonotype was recorded at least ten times. CDR3 nucleotides: TGTGCCAGCAGCCGCGAGGGCGGGATGCGGGGCTACACCTTC. It specifies CASSREGGMRGYTF. The chain combines TRBV7-9 with TRBJ1-2; D gene uncertain. CDR1 is SEHNR, CDR2 FQNEAQ, per germline (reference sequence). This CDR3 comprises 14 residues. V lost 5 bases, J lost 8 bases, and 18 bases lay in between.

This clonotype was recorded many times. The V gene is TRBV7-2, the J gene TRBJ1-2, with D possibly being TRBD1 (5 bases). Germline CDR1 is SGHTA and CDR2 is FQGNSA. The CDR3 is 15 residues long. V lost 0 bases, J lost 7 bases, and 15 bases lay in between. CDR3 residues: CASSLALGQDFGYTF. The CDR3 DNA reads as TGTGCCAGCAGCTTAGCATTGGGGCAGGACTTTGGCTACACCTTC.

V and J are TRBV6-1 and TRBJ2-1; D may be TRBD2 (7 bases). CDR3 length equals 19 residues. The V end was cut by 6 bases, the J end by 5 bases, with 29 bases between. Per germline, CDR1 MNHNS and CDR2 SASEGT. CDR3 residues: CASRSLRLGGRGWNNEQFF. In DNA, the CDR3 is TGTGCCAGCAGGTCATTGAGACTAGGGGGGAGGGGATGGAACAATGAGCAGTTCTTC.

The chain is built from TRBV9 and TRBJ1-2, with D tentatively TRBD1 (6 bases). CDR1 is SGDLS and CDR2 is YYNGEE in the germline V gene. This CDR3 is 14 amino acids long. V lost 2 bases, J lost 8 bases, and 16 bases lay in between. The CDR3 coding sequence is TGTGCCAGCAGCGTTGATCAAGGGGGTTCCGGCTACACCTTC. Its protein is CASSVDQGGSGYTF.

This clonotype was picked up many times. V gene TRBV6-2 or TRBV6-3 combines with J gene TRBJ1-2, with D perhaps TRBD1 (5 bases). CDR3 size: 13 residues. Trimming cost V 8 bases and J 4 bases, with 14 bases left between them. CDR1 and CDR2 from the germline V gene are MNHEY and SVGEGT. The CDR3 coding sequence is TGTGCCAGCGTATCGGGGCAGATCTATGGCTACACCTTC. Its protein is CASVSGQIYGYTF.

This clonotype was detected only a few times. The V and J genes are TRBV29-1 and TRBJ2-5, with D unclear. CDR1 and CDR2 from the germline V gene are SQVTM and ANQGSEA. The CDR3 spans 14 residues. Trimming pared 3 bases from V and 3 bases from J, leaving 14 bases between. In nucleotides, the CDR3 is TGCAGCGTTGACGACGATAGGCCGAAAGAGACCCAGTACTTC. Protein product: CSVDDDRPKETQYF.

This clonotype was detected ten times or more. The gene calls are TRBV5-1 and TRBJ1-1; 10 bases map to TRBD1. CDR1 is SGHRS and CDR2 is YFSETQ in the germline V gene. V lost 6 bases to trimming and J lost 11 bases; unmatched junction nucleotides: 10. The CDR3 is 13 residues long. In DNA form, the CDR3 reads TGCGCCAGCACTCTGGGACAGGGGAATATGGCTTTCTTT. Its protein product is CASTLGQGNMAFF.

There are a few counts of this clonotype. The gene calls are TRBV4-1 and TRBJ2-3; 9 bases line up with TRBD1. CDR3 length equals 16 residues. The trim removed 0 bases at V and 2 bases at J, leaving 3 bases unmatched. Germline values: CDR1 MGHRA, CDR2 YSYEKL. DNA for the CDR3: TGCGCCAGCAGCCAAGATCACAGGGGGCCCACAGATACGCAGTATTTT. Its translation: CASSQDHRGPTDTQYF.

J is TRBJ1-6 and V is TRBV28; TRBD1 aligns across 7 bases. V lost 3 bases, J lost 5 bases, and 16 bases stayed unmatched. The CDR3 is made up of 19 amino acids. Germline V lookup: CDR1 MDHEN, CDR2 SYDVKM. The CDR3 nucleotides are TGTGCCAGCAGTTTTGTTGAGGGGGCTTGGGGTCGGAATAATTCACCCCTCCACTTT. Amino acids: CASSFVEGAWGRNNSPLHF.

This clonotype was detected many times. The chain carries TRBV19 and TRBJ1-6, with 9 nucleotides matching TRBD1. V gave up 5 bases and J gave up 8 bases; unmatched junction bases: 4. The CDR3 has 14 amino acids. Germline V CDR1 and CDR2: LNHDA, SQIVND (reference sequence). The CDR3 DNA sequence: TGTGCCAGTAGTCCCAGACAGGGGGATTCACCCCTCCACTTT. Translating it yields CASSPRQGDSPLHF.

The V gene is TRBV14, the J gene TRBJ2-3; TRBD2 matches at 8 bases. This CDR3 has 16 residues. Germline V gene data show CDR1 as SGHDN and CDR2 as FVKESK. Trimming removed 1 base from V and 0 bases from J; junction bases left unmatched: 3. The CDR3 coding sequence is TGTGCCAGCAGCCAAGGACGGGGGGGGAGCACAGATACGCAGTATTTT. It codes for CASSQGRGGSTDTQYF.

There are many counts of this clonotype. V usage is TRBV7-2 and J usage is TRBJ2-2; tentatively, D is TRBD1 (6 bases). The germline V and J ends were trimmed by 6 bases and 0 bases, with 14 bases remaining between them. This CDR3 comprises 16 residues. Germline V gives CDR1 SGHTA, CDR2 FQGNSA. CDR3 loop: CASRRQDLANTGELFF. CDR3 sequence (DNA): TGTGCCAGCAGGAGACAGGATCTCGCGAACACCGGGGAGCTGTTTTTT.

The table lists this clonotype with a few counts. This chain links TRBV12-5 with TRBJ2-3; possibly TRBD2 for D (6 bases). The V gene's germline CDR1 is LGHNT and CDR2 FRNRAP. Deletions cut 6 bases from V and 4 bases from J, with 14 bases between. This CDR3 has 14 residues. CDR3 residues: CASGPVGGADTQYF. The CDR3 coding sequence is TGTGCTAGTGGACCGGTAGGAGGGGCAGATACGCAGTATTTT. The full variable domain, rest sourced from reference TRBV12-5 and TRBJ2-3, is DARVTQTPRHKVTEMGQEVTMRCQPILGHNTVFWYRQTMMQGLELLAYFRNRAPLDDSGMPKDRFSAEMPDATLATLKIQPSEPRDSAVYFCASGPVGGADTQYFGPGTRLTVL.

This clonotype was recorded a few times. The gene calls are TRBV19 and TRBJ1-1, with 8 positions matching TRBD1. The length of the CDR3 is 14 residues. Germline loops: CDR1 LNHDA, CDR2 SQIVND (reference sequence). The V gene end was trimmed by 8 bases and the J gene end by 8 bases; junction bases not matched to a gene: 13. CDR3: CASRRGQGALEAFF. The CDR3 bases are TGTGCCAGTCGGAGGGGGCAGGGGGCCTTAGAAGCTTTCTTT.

This clonotype was picked up many times. The chain is built from TRBV30 and TRBJ2-7, with 9 bases lining up with TRBD1. The CDR3 covers 15 residues. CDR1 is GTSNPN and CDR2 is SVGIG in the germline V gene (reference sequence). Unmatched junction bases numbered 9, after V lost 4 bases and J lost 2 bases. In nucleotides, the CDR3 is TGTGCCTGGATTACCCTCGGACAGGGGACCTACGAGCAGTACTTC. Protein: CAWITLGQGTYEQYF.

This clonotype has ten or more counts. V is TRBV6-2 or TRBV6-3 and J is TRBJ2-7; D might be TRBD1 or TRBD2, each matching 5 bases. V was clipped by 6 bases and J by 1 base, with 16 bases between them. The CDR3 length is 15 residues. Germline V CDR1 and CDR2: MNHEY, SVGEGT. DNA for the CDR3: TGTGCCAGCAGACCCCGGGACGGCGTTTCCTACGAGCAGTACTTC. This codes for CASRPRDGVSYEQYF.